This T cell receptor beta chain emerged from a study of tumor-infiltrating lymphocytes in primary liver carcinoma. Whole-study context: The patients comprised men and women between the ages of 30 and 69 years. Study observations and caveats: Found in all five tumor regions were only about 7-25% of top clones.

Taking about 19-31 mg of unsorted bulk tissue, the authors co-extracted RNA and DNA. A word on this clonotype: Its target is not known. This CDR3 is missing its conserved last phenylalanine or tryptophan, likely due to a read error.

From roughly 500 ng total RNA, TCR beta cDNA was generated with a primer in the constant region. Three rounds of nested multiplex PCR with slightly modified ARM-PCR produced TCR beta libraries. The opening two PCR rounds, around 9 cycles each, paired TRBV1-TRBV30 forward primers with a C-beta reverse primer. TCRdb analysed the multiplex PCR reads with MiXCR anew, one entry per CDR3 protein. Among roughly 55,000 distinct CDR3 sequences listed, approximately 70% were seen once. CDR3 length equals 16 residues. Germline V lookup: CDR1 LGHNA, CDR2 YSLEER. The chain combines TRBV4-3 with TRBJ1-6, with TRBD1 matching over 10 bases. Sequenced material: liver tumor tissue from sampling region 2. Subset of the sample: tumor region T2, inferior pole. The sequence derives from a middle-aged man with primary liver carcinoma and hepatitis B virus infection. Written as DNA, the CDR3 is TGCGCCAGCAGCTCCAGGGACAGGGGAAGGAATTCATCCCTCCACTAT. Amino acids: CASSSRDRGRNSSLHY.